One sample yielded the 16 T cell receptor beta chains listed below, sequenced in a study of blood T cell repertoires in COVID-19. The assay was immunoSEQ multiplex PCR, and TCRdb's table has in-frame clones only and misses some. The sample includes some 200,000 clones, around 80% of them seen just once. The sample taken for sequencing was peripheral blood. These receptors originate from a woman of 80 years or more with COVID-19, enrolled during active disease.

This sequence joins TRBV3-1 (or the pseudogene TRBV3-2) and TRBJ2-7, with D unclear. This CDR3 contains 15 residues. Trimming took 5 bases from V and 0 from J, leaving 14 bases between them. Germline values: CDR1 LGHDT, CDR2 YNNKEL (reference sequence). DNA of the CDR3: TGTGCCAGCAGCTCAGAGAGGCTACCCTCCTACGAGCAGTACTTC. Residues: CASSSERLPSYEQYF.

The rearrangement joins TRBV6-1 to TRBJ2-4; the D gene is possibly TRBD2 (6 bases). Germline V gene lookup returns CDR1 MNHNS and CDR2 SASEGT. CDR3 size: 15 residues. V dropped 1 base and J dropped 0 bases, with 7 bases sitting between them. Here the CDR3 reads CASSEGGVAKNIQYF. The CDR3 region has the DNA TGTGCCAGCAGTGAAGGGGGGGTAGCCAAAAACATTCAGTACTTC.

This chain uses TRBV5-8 with TRBJ2-5; 10 bases are shared with TRBD2. This CDR3 region has 15 residues. The ends lost 0 bases at V and 4 bases at J; junction bases unmatched: 3. Germline lookup yields CDR1 SGHTS and CDR2 YDEGEE. The CDR3 sequence is CASSLDSGGAETQYF. Here the CDR3 DNA reads TGTGCCAGCAGCTTGGACAGCGGGGGGGCAGAGACCCAGTACTTC.

The V and J genes are TRBV2 and TRBJ2-7; 8 bases fit TRBD2. From germline, CDR1 is SNHLY and CDR2 FYNNEI. The CDR3 loop spans 16 amino acids. V dropped 0 bases and J dropped 3; count of bases not matched to a gene: 7. CDR3 residues: CASSEAGAGGGYEQYF. The CDR3 DNA follows: TGTGCCAGCAGTGAAGCCGGGGCGGGGGGCGGCTACGAGCAGTACTTC.

This sequence joins TRBV3-1 (or the pseudogene TRBV3-2) and TRBJ1-2, with D possibly TRBD1 on 5 matching bases. V was clipped by 7 bases and J by 7 bases, with 16 bases between them. This CDR3 contains 13 residues. Per the germline V gene, CDR1 is LGHDT and CDR2 is YNNKEL (reference sequence). CDR3 nucleotide sequence: TGTGCCAGCACCGAAACGGAGGGGACTGGCTACACCTTC. It encodes CASTETEGTGYTF.

The chain is built from TRBV3-1 (or the pseudogene TRBV3-2) and TRBJ2-6; D might be TRBD1 (5 bases). The CDR3 has 16 amino acids. Germline assignment: CDR1 LGHDT and CDR2 YNNKEL (reference sequence). Trimming stripped 7 bases from V and 1 base from J, with 14 bases between. CDR3 in amino acids: CASTQTASSGANVLTF. CDR3 in DNA: TGTGCCAGCACCCAGACAGCCTCTTCTGGGGCCAACGTCCTGACTTTC.

This clone was observed a few times. The gene calls are TRBV19 and TRBJ2-2, with 10 bases identical to TRBD1. This CDR3 comprises 16 residues. V shed 6 bases and J 4 bases; nucleotides not matched to a gene: 8. CDR1 is LNHDA and CDR2 is SQIVND in the germline V gene (reference sequence). The CDR3 reads CASRYSGTGVTGELFF. In DNA, the CDR3 is TGTGCCAGTAGGTACTCCGGGACAGGGGTCACCGGGGAGCTGTTTTTT.

This chain joins TRBV4-2 and TRBJ1-4; 7 nucleotides match TRBD1. V shed 4 bases and J 2 bases; nucleotides not matched to a gene: 7. The CDR3 is 16 amino acids. Germline-derived CDR1 and CDR2 are LGHNA and YNFKEQ. The chain's CDR3 is CASSPQGGRTNEKLFF. CDR3 bases: TGTGCCAGCAGCCCCCAGGGGGGACGGACTAATGAAAAACTGTTTTTT.

CDR3 residues: CASSEYGRGALYEQYF. The CDR3 coding sequence is TGTGCCAGCAGTGAATATGGGCGGGGGGCCCTCTACGAGCAGTACTTC. The V call is TRBV25-1, the J call TRBJ2-7, with 8 bases aligning to TRBD2. The J segment lost 3 bases and the V segment lost 0 bases, leaving 7 bases of the junction unmatched. The germline V gene has CDR1 MGHDK and CDR2 SYGVNS. This CDR3 has 16 residues.

The chain carries TRBV5-1 and TRBJ2-2; TRBD2 agrees at 10 bases. Germline V lookup: CDR1 SGHRS, CDR2 YFSETQ. Unmatched junction bases numbered 6, after V lost 2 bases and J lost 5 bases. The CDR3 is made up of 16 amino acids. In DNA, the CDR3 is TGCGCCAGCAGCTTATCACTAGCGGGGCGTACCGGGGAGCTGTTTTTT. Translating it yields CASSLSLAGRTGELFF. Together with reference TRBV5-1 and TRBJ2-2, the CDR3 gives the full variable domain: KAGVTQTPRYLIKTRGQQVTLSCSPISGHRSVSWYQQTPGQGLQFLFEYFSETQRNKGNFPGRFSGRQFSNSRSEMNVSTLELGDSALYLCASSLSLAGRTGELFFGEGSRLTVL.

The chain employs TRBV11-1 and TRBJ2-7, with 7 bases lining up with TRBD2. V shed 5 bases and J 5 bases; nucleotides not matched to a gene: 3. This CDR3 is 12 amino acids long. Germline V gene lookup returns CDR1 SGHAT and CDR2 FQDESV (reference sequence). The CDR3 is CASSPTSNEQYF. CDR3 in DNA: TGTGCCAGCAGCCCGACTAGCAACGAGCAGTACTTC.

The V gene is TRBV9, the J gene TRBJ2-5; 9 nucleotides match TRBD2. With 1 base clipped from V and 4 bases from J, the junction kept 5 bases outside the gene matches. CDR3 size: 15 residues. CDR1 is SGDLS, CDR2 YYNGEE, per germline. The DNA of the CDR3 is TGTGCCAGCAGCGTACTAAGCGGGAGGTCAGAGACCCAGTACTTC. This codes for CASSVLSGRSETQYF. The complete variable domain, with remaining parts taken from reference TRBV9 and TRBJ2-5, reads DSGVTQTPKHLITATGQRVTLRCSPRSGDLSVYWYQQSLDQGLQFLIQYYNGEERAKGNILERFSAQQFPDLHSELNLSSLELGDSALYFCASSVLSGRSETQYFGPGTRLLVL.

The J gene is TRBJ2-1, the V gene TRBV9, with TRBD1 matching over 11 bases. CDR3 length equals 14 residues. Germline V lookup: CDR1 SGDLS, CDR2 YYNGEE. V was clipped by 7 bases and J by 8 bases; unmatched bases: 8. This CDR3 is CASAPGQGVDEQFF. The DNA for the CDR3 is TGTGCCAGCGCTCCGGGACAGGGGGTCGATGAGCAGTTCTTC.

This sequence joins TRBV18 and TRBJ1-4; the D gene is possibly TRBD1 (6 bases). The CDR3 is 15 residues long. The V gene lost 6 bases and the J gene lost 7 bases, with 18 bases spanning the gap. Germline CDR1 KGHSH, CDR2 LQKENI. CDR3 protein: CASSSPRGFGEKLFF. The CDR3 DNA is TGTGCCAGCTCCTCTCCGAGGGGGTTCGGTGAAAAACTGTTTTTT.

The V gene is TRBV2, the J gene TRBJ1-6; 8 bases agree with TRBD1. The ends lost 7 bases at V and 14 bases at J; junction bases unmatched: 10. The CDR3 is 13 amino acids. From germline, CDR1 is SNHLY and CDR2 FYNNEI. The CDR3 coding sequence is TGTGCCAGCACCGGGACAGGCAATTTGGCCCTCCACTTT. The encoded protein is CASTGTGNLALHF.

The chain uses TRBV7-3 and TRBJ2-2, with unresolved D. Per the germline V gene, CDR1 is SGHTA and CDR2 is FQGTGA. Trimming stripped 6 bases from V and 3 bases from J, with 11 bases between. The CDR3 spans 14 residues. DNA for the CDR3: TGTGCCAGCAGGCCATGGTCGGACACCGGGGAGCTGTTTTTT. Its translation: CASRPWSDTGELFF. Based on the CDR3 plus reference TRBV7-3 and TRBJ2-2, the full variable domain is GAGVSQTPSNKVTEKGKYVELRCDPISGHTALYWYRQSLGQGPEFLIYFQGTGAADDSGLPNDRFFAVRPEGSVSTLKIQRTERGDSAVYLCASRPWSDTGELFFGEGSRLTVL.